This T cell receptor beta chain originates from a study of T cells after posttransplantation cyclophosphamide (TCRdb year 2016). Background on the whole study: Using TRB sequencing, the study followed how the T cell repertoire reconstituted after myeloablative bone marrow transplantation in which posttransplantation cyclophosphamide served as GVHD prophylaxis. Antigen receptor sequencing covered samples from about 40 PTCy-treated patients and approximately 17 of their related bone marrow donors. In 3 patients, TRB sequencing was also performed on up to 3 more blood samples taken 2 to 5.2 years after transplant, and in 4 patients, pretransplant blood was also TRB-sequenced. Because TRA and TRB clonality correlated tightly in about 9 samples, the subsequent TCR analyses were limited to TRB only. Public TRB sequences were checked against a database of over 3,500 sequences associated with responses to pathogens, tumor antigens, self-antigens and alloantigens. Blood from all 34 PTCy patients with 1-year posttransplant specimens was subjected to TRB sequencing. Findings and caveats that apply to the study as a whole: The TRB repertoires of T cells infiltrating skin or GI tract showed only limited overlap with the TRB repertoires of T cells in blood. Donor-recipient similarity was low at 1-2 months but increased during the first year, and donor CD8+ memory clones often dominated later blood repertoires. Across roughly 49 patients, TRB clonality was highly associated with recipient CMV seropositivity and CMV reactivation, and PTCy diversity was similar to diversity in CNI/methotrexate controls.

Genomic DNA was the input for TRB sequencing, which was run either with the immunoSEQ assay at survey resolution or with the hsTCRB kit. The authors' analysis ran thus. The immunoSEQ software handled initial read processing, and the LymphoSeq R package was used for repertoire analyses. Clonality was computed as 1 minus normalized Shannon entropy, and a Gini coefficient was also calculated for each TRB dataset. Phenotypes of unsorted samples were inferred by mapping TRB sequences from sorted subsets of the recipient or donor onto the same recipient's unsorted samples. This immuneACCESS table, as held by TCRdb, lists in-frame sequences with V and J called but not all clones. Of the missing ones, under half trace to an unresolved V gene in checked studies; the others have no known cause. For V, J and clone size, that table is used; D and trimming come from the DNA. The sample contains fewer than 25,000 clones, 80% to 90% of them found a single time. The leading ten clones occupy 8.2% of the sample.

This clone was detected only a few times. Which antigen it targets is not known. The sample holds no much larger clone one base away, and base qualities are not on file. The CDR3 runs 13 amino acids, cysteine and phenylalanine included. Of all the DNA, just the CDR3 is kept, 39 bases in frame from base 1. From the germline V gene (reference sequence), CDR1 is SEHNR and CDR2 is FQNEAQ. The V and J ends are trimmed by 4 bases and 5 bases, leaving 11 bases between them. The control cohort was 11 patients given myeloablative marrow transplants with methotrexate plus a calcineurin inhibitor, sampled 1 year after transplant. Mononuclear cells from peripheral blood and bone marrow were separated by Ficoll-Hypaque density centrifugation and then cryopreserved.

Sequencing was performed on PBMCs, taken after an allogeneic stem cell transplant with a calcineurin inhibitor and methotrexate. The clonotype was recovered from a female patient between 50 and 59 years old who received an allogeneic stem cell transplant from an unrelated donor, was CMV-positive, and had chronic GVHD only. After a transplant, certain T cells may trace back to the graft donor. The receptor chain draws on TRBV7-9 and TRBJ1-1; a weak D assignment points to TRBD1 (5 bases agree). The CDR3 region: CASSSTGRTEAFF. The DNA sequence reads TGTGCCAGCAGCTCAACAGGAAGGACTGAAGCTTTCTTT.